Presented here are 20 T cell receptor beta chains from one specimen sequenced in a study of cytomegalovirus exposure and HLA in healthy donors. The PCR employed 60 Vbeta primers together with 13 Jbeta primers. Profiled with immunoSEQ multiplex PCR; TCRdb holds only in-frame clones, not every one. The sample carries 120,000 to 150,000 clones, roughly 80% recorded once. The sequencing sample was made of PBMCs. Receptors were obtained from a man aged 35 to 55 in good health and CMV-seropositive.

The chain joins TRBV30 to TRBJ1-4; no clear D. This CDR3 has 11 residues. V was cut by 8 bases and J by 5 bases, with 9 bases left in between. Per the germline V gene, CDR1 is GTSNPN and CDR2 is SVGIG (reference sequence). CDR3 DNA: TGTGCCGGTAGATACAATGAAAAACTGTTTTTT. Protein product: CAGRYNEKLFF.

CDR3 amino acids: CASSLGRTGGANNSPLHF. The CDR3 bases are TGCGCCAGCAGCTTGGGGAGGACAGGGGGCGCCAATAATTCACCCCTCCACTTT. This chain uses TRBV5-1 with TRBJ1-6, with 11 nucleotides matching TRBD1. Germline CDR1 is SGHRS and CDR2 is YFSETQ. Losses at the gene ends were 0 bases for V and 5 bases for J; bases not matched to a gene: 7. CDR3 size: 18 residues.

CDR3 loop: CASSSGGYTF. The CDR3 DNA reads as TGTGCCAGCAGTTCTGGCGGCTACACCTTC. The V call is TRBV6-6, the J call TRBJ1-2; D call uncertain. The V gene's germline CDR1 is MNHNY and CDR2 SVGAGI (reference sequence). Trimming pared 4 bases from V and 8 bases from J, leaving 5 bases between. The CDR3 contains 10 residues.

This clone was observed a single time. This sequence joins TRBV9 and TRBJ2-1; 7 nucleotides match TRBD1. J was trimmed by 9 bases and V by 0 bases; bases with no gene match: 9. Germline V gives CDR1 SGDLS, CDR2 YYNGEE. The CDR3 spans 15 residues. As DNA, the CDR3 is TGTGCCAGCAGCGTAGGACAGGGTGGGTCCGGTGAGCAGTTCTTC. This translates into CASSVGQGGSGEQFF.

This chain's CDR3 is CASKTGLAGEETQYF. The CDR3 DNA is TGTGCCAGCAAAACGGGACTAGCGGGGGAAGAGACCCAGTACTTC. V is TRBV27 and J is TRBJ2-5, with 14 bases fitting TRBD2. Trimming took 7 bases from V and 3 from J; bases not matched to a gene: 4. The CDR3 is 15 residues long. CDR1 and CDR2 (germline): MNHEY, SMNVEV (reference sequence).

With regard to this clone: At one of its ends the junction is not consistent with the germline gene, which may arise from a read error. The CDR3 loop is CASSLAGLSGGTDTQYF. CDR3 nucleotides: TGCGCCAGCAGCTTGGCGGGACTAAGCGGGGGCACAGATACACAGTATTTT. V and J are TRBV5-1 and TRBJ2-3, with 8 positions matching TRBD2. Germline assignment: CDR1 SGHRS and CDR2 YFSETQ. There are 17 residues in the CDR3.

The chain combines TRBV2 with TRBJ1-2; 9 bases align to TRBD1. The V and J ends lost 4 bases and 6 bases, in that order; junction bases with no gene match: 6. The germline V gene encodes CDR1 SNHLY and CDR2 FYNNEI. CDR3 length: 14 amino acids. The CDR3 here is CASSARQGDDGYTF. The CDR3 DNA reads as TGTGCCAGCAGTGCCAGACAGGGGGATGATGGCTACACCTTC.

Details on this clone: Its ends do not fully match the called genes, so a read error is possible. The rearrangement links TRBV7-9 to TRBJ1-1; possibly TRBD1 for D (6 bases). Germline V gene lookup returns CDR1 SEHNR and CDR2 FQNEAQ (reference sequence). This CDR3 is built from 14 residues. Here the CDR3 DNA reads TGTTCCAGCAGTTTTGGGACAATGAACACTGAAGCTTTCTTT. This encodes CSSSFGTMNTEAFF.

The CDR3 DNA reads TGTGCCAGCACGAAAGGACACCTGGCTAACTATGGCTACACCTTC. Translated, it gives CASTKGHLANYGYTF. The chain links TRBV2 to TRBJ1-2; D perhaps matches TRBD1 (5 bases). The ends were cut back, 7 bases at V and 0 bases at J, with 15 bases in the middle. This CDR3 has 15 amino acids. The germline CDR1 and CDR2 sequences are SNHLY and FYNNEI.

A remark on this clone: Other DNA sequences in this sample translate to the same CDR3. The chain is built from TRBV5-1 and TRBJ2-7; 7 bases are a match to TRBD1. The CDR3 runs 13 residues. With V trimmed by 3 bases and J by 2 bases, 2 bases remained unmatched. CDR1 is SGHRS, CDR2 YFSETQ, per germline. The chain's CDR3 is CASSSGQTYEQYF. The CDR3 DNA is TGCGCCAGCAGCTCGGGACAGACCTACGAGCAGTACTTC.

The chain is built from TRBV9 and TRBJ1-1, with a weak D call TRBD1 (5 bases). Germline CDR1 reads SGDLS; CDR2 reads YYNGEE. The CDR3 is 15 residues long. Trimming pared 0 bases from V and 4 bases from J, leaving 13 bases between. The DNA for the CDR3 is TGTGCCAGCAGCGTAGGGGCACAGGTGGGCACTGAAGCTTTCTTT. Translation: CASSVGAQVGTEAFF.

The CDR3 loop is CSVAPNGETQYF. CDR3 DNA sequence: TGCAGCGTTGCCCCCAACGGGGAGACCCAGTACTTC. The rearrangement joins TRBV29-1 to TRBJ2-5; the D is unclear. Trimming took 4 bases from V and 5 from J, leaving 11 bases between them. CDR1 SQVTM and CDR2 ANQGSEA come from the germline V gene. This CDR3 is 12 amino acids long.

The gene calls are TRBV14 and TRBJ2-7; no firm D call. This CDR3 is 11 amino acids long. Germline CDR1 reads SGHDN; CDR2 reads FVKESK. The V end was cut by 5 bases, the J end by 4 bases, with 6 bases between. As DNA, the CDR3 is TGTGCCAGCAGCGTCGGGTACGAGCAGTACTTC. Translation gives CASSVGYEQYF.

The genes are TRBV19 and TRBJ1-5; D remains ambiguous. This CDR3 is built from 14 residues. V lost 0 bases to trimming and J lost 9 bases, with 12 bases between them. Germline CDR1 LNHDA, CDR2 SQIVND (reference sequence). The DNA for the CDR3 is TGTGCCAGTAGTATAGATCCTCAGATGTCGCCCCAGCATTTT. Its protein is CASSIDPQMSPQHF. The full variable domain, rest sourced from reference TRBV19 and TRBJ1-5, is DGGITQSPKYLFRKEGQNVTLSCEQNLNHDAMYWYRQDPGQGLRLIYYSQIVNDFQKGDIAEGYSVSREKKESFPLTVTSAQKNPTAFYLCASSIDPQMSPQHFGDGTRLSIL.

The chain links TRBV29-1 to TRBJ2-1; TRBD2 aligns across 10 bases. Germline V CDR1 and CDR2: SQVTM, ANQGSEA. This CDR3 has 14 residues. The junction had 8 bases not matched to a gene; V was cut back by 7 bases and J by 5 bases. DNA of the CDR3: TGCAGCGCCGAGAGCGGGGGGGTTAACAATGAGCAGTTCTTC. It yields the protein CSAESGGVNNEQFF.

The V and J genes are TRBV2 and TRBJ2-1, with a tentative D call TRBD2 (5 bases). The CDR3 length is 13 residues. Trimming removed 6 bases from V and 14 bases from J, with 20 bases in between. Looked up from germline, CDR1 is SNHLY and CDR2 is FYNNEI. The CDR3 protein is CASRVTMVGVKFF. The CDR3 region has the DNA TGTGCCAGCAGGGTTACTATGGTGGGAGTGAAGTTCTTC.

The chain carries TRBV5-1 and TRBJ2-2, with 10 bases that match TRBD2. CDR1 is SGHRS, CDR2 YFSETQ, per germline. CDR3 length equals 19 residues. Trimming took 5 bases from V and 6 from J; bases not matched to a gene: 19. CDR3 region: CASSSVPSGRQVRPGELFF. The CDR3 nucleotides read TGCGCCAGCAGTTCAGTACCTAGCGGGAGACAGGTTCGCCCCGGGGAGCTGTTTTTT.

V gene TRBV10-1 combines with J gene TRBJ1-4; 10 bases align to TRBD1. The CDR3 runs to 17 residues. Germline lookup yields CDR1 WNHNN and CDR2 SYGVQD (reference sequence). Trimming took 11 bases from V and 0 from J; bases not matched to a gene: 12. CDR3 region: CADARDRGSPTNEKLFF. Here the CDR3 DNA reads TGCGCCGATGCGAGGGACAGGGGAAGTCCAACTAATGAAAAACTGTTTTTT.

J is TRBJ2-5 and V is TRBV5-4; 12 bases line up with TRBD1. Unmatched junction bases numbered 6, after V lost 4 bases and J lost 5 bases. CDR3 length: 15 residues. Germline V gene lookup returns CDR1 SGHNT and CDR2 YYREEE (reference sequence). The CDR3, as DNA: TGTGCCAGCAGCGGGGACAGGGGGCCGGGGGAGACCCAGTACTTC. Its protein is CASSGDRGPGETQYF.

The chain has TRBV28 and TRBJ2-6, with D possibly matching TRBD2 (7 bases). V was clipped by 2 bases and J by 0 bases, with 11 bases between them. The germline V gene has CDR1 MDHEN and CDR2 SYDVKM. The CDR3 sequence is 17 residues long. CDR3 loop: CASSLRGGRSGANVLTF. As DNA, the CDR3 is TGTGCCAGCAGTTTAAGGGGGGGACGCTCTGGGGCCAACGTCCTGACTTTC.